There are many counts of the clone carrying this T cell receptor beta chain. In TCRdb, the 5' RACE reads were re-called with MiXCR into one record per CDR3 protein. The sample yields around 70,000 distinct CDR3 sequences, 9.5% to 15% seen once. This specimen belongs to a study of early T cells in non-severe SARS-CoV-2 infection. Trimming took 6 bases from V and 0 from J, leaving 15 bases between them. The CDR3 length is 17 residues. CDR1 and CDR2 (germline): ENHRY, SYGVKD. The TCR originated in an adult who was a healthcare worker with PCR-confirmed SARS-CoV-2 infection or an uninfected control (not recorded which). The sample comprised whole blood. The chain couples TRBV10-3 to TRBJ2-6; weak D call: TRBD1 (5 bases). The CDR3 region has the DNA TGTGCCATCAGGCCGACAGTCTTCAGCTCTGGGGCCAACGTCCTGACTTTC. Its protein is CAIRPTVFSSGANVLTF.